A selection of T cell receptor beta chains follows, all from one sample in a study of CD8 T cells in ankylosing spondylitis. TCRdb re-called the 5' RACE reads with MiXCR, one entry per CDR3 protein. The repertoire consists of 200,000 or so distinct CDR3 sequences, with 20% to 30% occurring once and the leading ten covering just over 6.5%. Sequencing was performed on blood, either unsorted or a sorted T cell fraction (not recorded which). The receptors shown here come from a male donor with ankylosing spondylitis or in good health (not recorded which). CDR3s include the opening cysteine and the closing phenylalanine or tryptophan. D genes are given only for firm matches. Not all rows give a size; the values are once, few, many and, for expanded clones, a class.

TGTGCCAGCAGGGAACAGGGGGCCAGCTATGGCTACACCTTC	CASREQGASYGYTF	-	TRBV6-1	TRBJ1-2	TRBD1
TGCGCCAGCAGCTTGGAGTCTAGCGGGAGTCGGCAGTTCTTC	CASSLESSGSRQFF	many	TRBV5-1	TRBJ2-1	TRBD2
TGTGCCAGCAGTGAAGTCGGCTGGGAGACCCAGTACTTC	CASSEVGWETQYF	-	TRBV2	TRBJ2-5	-
TGCGCCAGCAGCCGTGAGGGAAGTCAAGAGACCCAGTACTTC	CASSREGSQETQYF	-	TRBV5-1	TRBJ2-5	-
TGCAGCGTACACACAGATACGCAGTATTTT	CSVHTDTQYF	many	TRBV29-1	TRBJ2-3	-
TGTGCCACCAGCAGAGATTTTACTGCTACTGGCGAGCAGTACTTC	CATSRDFTATGEQYF	-	TRBV15	TRBJ2-7	-
TGTGCCAGCAGCGTATCGGGGGGTCCTGGGGCCAACGTCCTGACTTTC	CASSVSGGPGANVLTF	many	TRBV9	TRBJ2-6	TRBD2
TGCAGTGTTACTAGCGGGAGGGCTGGGAATGAGCAGTTCTTC	CSVTSGRAGNEQFF	many	TRBV20-1	TRBJ2-1	TRBD2
TGTGCCAGCAGTTTTGACAGGGGGAACACTGAAGCTTTCTTT	CASSFDRGNTEAFF	-	TRBV27	TRBJ1-1	TRBD1
TGTGCCATCAGTGGCATTTCTTCCAAGTCAGATACGCAGTATTTT	CAISGISSKSDTQYF	-	TRBV10-3	TRBJ2-3	-
TGCAGCGTTGAACATCGGGACAGGTGCTACGAGCAGTACTTC	CSVEHRDRCYEQYF	few	TRBV29-1	TRBJ2-7	TRBD1
TGCAGTGCTAGAGAGCTCTTGGGAGGCTACACCTTC	CSARELLGGYTF	many	TRBV20-1	TRBJ1-2	-
TGTGCCAGCAGTACCATCTTTAATGAGCAGTTCTTC	CASSTIFNEQFF	once	TRBV12-3/TRBV12-4	TRBJ2-1	-
TGTGCCAGCAGTTACTCGTTGGTAGCGGGAGAGGATGAGCAGTTCTTC	CASSYSLVAGEDEQFF	-	TRBV6-5	TRBJ2-1	TRBD2
TGTGCCAGCAGCTCCAGGGACAGACAAACAGATACGCAGTATTTT	CASSSRDRQTDTQYF	many	TRBV7-9	TRBJ2-3	TRBD1
TGTGCCAGCTCACCTGGCGGCTCCCCGGGGGAGACCCAGTACTTC	CASSPGGSPGETQYF	once	TRBV18	TRBJ2-5	-
TGCGCCAGCAGCTTGCCCAGCCTGAGCTCCTACAATGAGCAGTTCTTC	CASSLPSLSSYNEQFF	many	TRBV5-1	TRBJ2-1	-
TGCAGTGCTAGGGGGACAGGGTTTACTTCACCCCTCCACTTT	CSARGTGFTSPLHF	-	TRBV20-1	TRBJ1-6	TRBD1
TGTGCCAGCATGGGGAGCTCCTACAATGAGCAGTTCTTC	CASMGSSYNEQFF	-	TRBV28	TRBJ2-1	-
TGTGCCAGCAGTGCCTACAGGGGCGAAAATGAAAAACTGTTTTTT	CASSAYRGENEKLFF	-	TRBV25-1	TRBJ1-4	TRBD1
TGTGCCACCAGCAGACGGGGCGGGACGACAGATACGCAGTATTTT	CATSRRGGTTDTQYF	-	TRBV15	TRBJ2-3	-
TGTGCCAGCAGTTCAACAGGGCGGGCTGAGACCCAGTACTTC	CASSSTGRAETQYF	-	TRBV6-5	TRBJ2-5	-
TGCAGTGCTAGAGACTCACGACGCTCCTACGAGCAGTACTTC	CSARDSRRSYEQYF	-	TRBV20-1	TRBJ2-7	-
TGTGCCAGCAGTTTGAGTACAGGGCCCGGGGAGCTGTTTTTT	CASSLSTGPGELFF	many	TRBV12-3/TRBV12-4	TRBJ2-2	-
TGTGCCAGCAGCCCCCGGGACCACAATGAGCAGTTCTTC	CASSPRDHNEQFF	-	TRBV9	TRBJ2-1	-
TGTGCCAGCAGTTTCGCAGAAAACACTGAAGCTTTCTTT	CASSFAENTEAFF	many	TRBV12-3/TRBV12-4	TRBJ1-1	-
TGTGCCAGCAGCCCACATAGACAGCTCCACTTTGGCTACACCTTC	CASSPHRQLHFGYTF	-	TRBV3-1	TRBJ1-2	-
TGTGCCAGCAGTGCAGGACTAGCGGGAGGTTATACGCAGTATTTT	CASSAGLAGGYTQYF	many	TRBV12-3/TRBV12-4	TRBJ2-3	TRBD2
TGCAGTGCCCCCGTGGCGGGAAGGACGAGATACGAGCAGTACTTC	CSAPVAGRTRYEQYF	-	TRBV20-1	TRBJ2-7	-
TGCAGTGCTACAAACCCTCCCGGAGGCCCCGAGACCCAGTACTTC	CSATNPPGGPETQYF	few	TRBV20-1	TRBJ2-5	-
TGCAGTGCTAGAGGGACTAGCGGGATCTACGAGCAGTACTTC	CSARGTSGIYEQYF	few	TRBV20-1	TRBJ2-7	TRBD2
TGTGCCAGCAGTTCGCAGGTAGGGCGCGGAAGGAAAAATCAGCCCCAGCATTTT	CASSSQVGRGRKNQPQHF	-	TRBV28	TRBJ1-5	-
TGTGCCAGCAGGGTGATGGATGAGCAGTTCTTC	CASRVMDEQFF	few	TRBV5-6	TRBJ2-1	-
TGTGCCAGCAGCTATAGACGGCCCACCTACGAGCAGTACTTC	CASSYRRPTYEQYF	few	TRBV5-5	TRBJ2-7	-
TGTGCCAGCAGCCAGGGCGGAGGCAATCAGCCCCAGCATTTT	CASSQGGGNQPQHF	many	TRBV7-6	TRBJ1-5	-
TGTGCCAGCTCAAGGGCCACCCTTAACTATGGCTACACCTTC	CASSRATLNYGYTF	many	TRBV11-2	TRBJ1-2	-
TGCAGCGTTGAAGATGTCGGGGTGGGCGGCTACACCTTC	CSVEDVGVGGYTF	few	TRBV29-1	TRBJ1-2	-
TGTGCCATCAGGGGGCATGGGGGAAACGACAATGAGCAGTTCTTC	CAIRGHGGNDNEQFF	few	TRBV10-3	TRBJ2-1	-
TGTGCCAGCAGCCTACTAGCGGGAGTAGATACGCAGTATTTT	CASSLLAGVDTQYF	-	TRBV12-3/TRBV12-4	TRBJ2-3	TRBD2
TGCAGTGCTAGAGCCCACCTAGCGGATAACACAGATACGCAGTATTTT	CSARAHLADNTDTQYF	many	TRBV20-1	TRBJ2-3	TRBD2
TGTGCCAGCAGTTTAAGGGCAGGGGGTCCCTACGAGCAGTACTTC	CASSLRAGGPYEQYF	many	TRBV12-3/TRBV12-4	TRBJ2-7	TRBD1
TGTGCCAGCAGACCGGGACTAGCGGGAGTTTACACCGGGGAGCTGTTTTTT	CASRPGLAGVYTGELFF	-	TRBV12-3/TRBV12-4	TRBJ2-2	TRBD2
TGTGCCAGCAGATTTAGTAACGAGCAGTACTTC	CASRFSNEQYF	once	TRBV25-1	TRBJ2-7	-
TGTGCCAGCAGTAGAAGGACTAGCACGGAGACCCAGTACTTC	CASSRRTSTETQYF	many	TRBV12-3/TRBV12-4	TRBJ2-5	TRBD2
TGTGCCAGCAGTTCGGACAGGGGTTCGATAGGTCAGCCCCAGCATTTT	CASSSDRGSIGQPQHF	few	TRBV5-6	TRBJ1-5	TRBD1
TGTGCCAGCAGTTACCCGGGAGAGTCGGGGAATGAGCAGTTCTTC	CASSYPGESGNEQFF	-	TRBV6-5	TRBJ2-1	-
TGCAGCGTTGGGGAGGCTAGCGCTTTTCGTGCGCAGTATTTT	CSVGEASAFRAQYF	many	TRBV29-1	TRBJ2-3	-
TGTGCCAGCAGCTTAACCGGGACTAGCGATAATGAGCAGTTCTTC	CASSLTGTSDNEQFF	-	TRBV7-6	TRBJ2-1	TRBD2
TGCGCCAGCAGCTTTGGGGCCGGGGAGCTGTTTTTT	CASSFGAGELFF	many	TRBV5-1	TRBJ2-2	-
TGTGCCAGCAGTTCCCGATCCGGGGCCATAAAGGAGCAGTACTTC	CASSSRSGAIKEQYF	-	TRBV12-3/TRBV12-4	TRBJ2-7	-
TGCGCCAGCAAACCAAATACAGGGAATGAGCAGTTCTTC	CASKPNTGNEQFF	many	TRBV5-1	TRBJ2-1	-
TGCAGTGCTAGAGATAGCGGGAGCGGTCGACGCGAGACCCAGTACTTC	CSARDSGSGRRETQYF	-	TRBV20-1	TRBJ2-5	TRBD2
TGTGCCAGCAGCTACCTGGGGCAGGGGATGCCCGGGGAGCTGTTTTTT	CASSYLGQGMPGELFF	few	TRBV5-6	TRBJ2-2	-
TGCAGCGCCGAGATCGGAGGCGGTACTGAAGCTTTCTTT	CSAEIGGGTEAFF	few	TRBV29-1	TRBJ1-1	-
TGTGCCAGCAGCGCCATCCAGGGACGGATAGCCAAAAACATTCAGTACTTC	CASSAIQGRIAKNIQYF	many	TRBV27	TRBJ2-4	-